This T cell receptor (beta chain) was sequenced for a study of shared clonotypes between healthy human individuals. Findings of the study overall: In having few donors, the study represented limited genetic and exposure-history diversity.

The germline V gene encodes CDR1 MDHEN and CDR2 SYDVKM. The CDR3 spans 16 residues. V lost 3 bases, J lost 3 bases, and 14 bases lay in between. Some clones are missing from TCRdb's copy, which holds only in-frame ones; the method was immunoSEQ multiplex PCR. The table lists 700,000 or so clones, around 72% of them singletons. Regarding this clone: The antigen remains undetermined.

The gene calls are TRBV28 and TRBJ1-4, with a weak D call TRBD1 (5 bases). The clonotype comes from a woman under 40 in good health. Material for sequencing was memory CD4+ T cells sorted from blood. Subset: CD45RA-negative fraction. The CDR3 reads CASSLLASGANEKLFF. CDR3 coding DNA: TGTGCCAGCAGTTTGTTGGCCTCGGGGGCTAATGAAAAACTGTTTTTT. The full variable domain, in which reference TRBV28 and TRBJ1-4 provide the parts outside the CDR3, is DVKVTQSSRYLVKRTGEKVFLECVQDMDHENMFWYRQDPGLGLRLIYFSYDVKMKEKGDIPEGYSVSREKKERFSLILESASTNQTSMYLCASSLLASGANEKLFFGSGTQLSVL.